A selection of T cell receptor beta chains follows, all from one sample in a study of blood T cell repertoires in COVID-19. Assay: immunoSEQ multiplex PCR; the TCRdb copy retains only in-frame clones and omits some. This table has a few hundred thousand clones, over 80% appearing once. Input material: peripheral blood. The receptors originated from a man in his 60s who had recovered from COVID-19. The conserved cysteine and the conserved F or W are not part of the CDR3 here. Clone size is stated in some rows and not others, as once, few, many or a class when expanded.

cdr3_aa: AISFGTSSDEQF
clone_size: -
v_call: TRBV10-3
j_call: TRBJ2-1
cdr3_length: 12

cdr3_aa: AIGDSSYEQY
clone_size: few
v_call: TRBV10-3
j_call: TRBJ2-7
cdr3_length: 10

cdr3_aa: ASRPGQGGYEQY
clone_size: -
v_call: TRBV19
j_call: TRBJ2-7
cdr3_length: 12

cdr3_aa: ASSVSGTGELF
clone_size: -
v_call: TRBV10-2
j_call: TRBJ2-2
cdr3_length: 11

cdr3_aa: ASSRRQGSNTEAF
clone_size: once
v_call: TRBV5-4
j_call: TRBJ1-1
cdr3_length: 13

cdr3_aa: ASSYSGGRETQY
clone_size: -
v_call: TRBV6-5
j_call: TRBJ2-5
cdr3_length: 12

cdr3_aa: ASRNLNTQY
clone_size: once
v_call: TRBV19
j_call: TRBJ2-3
cdr3_length: 9

cdr3_aa: ASAGRQGVYQPQH
clone_size: once
v_call: TRBV6-4
j_call: TRBJ1-5
cdr3_length: 13

cdr3_aa: ASSTAGKSETQY
clone_size: -
v_call: TRBV5-1
j_call: TRBJ2-5
cdr3_length: 12

cdr3_aa: ASSPRGGGTEAF
clone_size: few
v_call: TRBV7-3
j_call: TRBJ1-1
cdr3_length: 12

cdr3_aa: ATSRGGRGELTGELF
clone_size: -
v_call: TRBV15
j_call: TRBJ2-2
cdr3_length: 15

cdr3_aa: SAIDRDNQPQH
clone_size: few
v_call: TRBV20-1
j_call: TRBJ1-5
cdr3_length: 11

cdr3_aa: ASSFWTREYEQY
clone_size: -
v_call: TRBV7-9
j_call: TRBJ2-7
cdr3_length: 12

cdr3_aa: ASSITGAGANVLT
clone_size: -
v_call: TRBV19
j_call: TRBJ2-6
cdr3_length: 13

cdr3_aa: ASSLTTGFTYEQY
clone_size: -
v_call: TRBV5-1
j_call: TRBJ2-7
cdr3_length: 13

cdr3_aa: ASSLGTSLDTQY
clone_size: -
v_call: TRBV7-2
j_call: TRBJ2-3
cdr3_length: 12

cdr3_aa: SVEIGGETEAF
clone_size: -
v_call: TRBV29-1
j_call: TRBJ1-1
cdr3_length: 11

cdr3_aa: ASSPGPAGVYEQY
clone_size: -
v_call: TRBV18
j_call: TRBJ2-7
cdr3_length: 13

cdr3_aa: ASSLGTSGTYSYEQY
clone_size: -
v_call: TRBV7-6
j_call: TRBJ2-7
cdr3_length: 15

cdr3_aa: ASSLGTGETQY
clone_size: once
v_call: TRBV7-9
j_call: TRBJ2-5
cdr3_length: 11

cdr3_aa: ACRREGEQF
clone_size: -
v_call: TRBV27
j_call: TRBJ2-1
cdr3_length: 9

cdr3_aa: ASSPEALGGQETQY
clone_size: -
v_call: TRBV18
j_call: TRBJ2-5
cdr3_length: 14

cdr3_aa: ASSQAVGATYEQY
clone_size: few
v_call: TRBV4-2
j_call: TRBJ2-7
cdr3_length: 13

cdr3_aa: TSSQGVPGLAQTQY
clone_size: -
v_call: TRBV1
j_call: TRBJ2-5
cdr3_length: 14

cdr3_aa: ASSSRQTSLL
clone_size: many
v_call: TRBV11-1
j_call: TRBJ1-2
cdr3_length: 10

cdr3_aa: ASSPHGGSGAAREQF
clone_size: -
v_call: TRBV28
j_call: TRBJ2-1
cdr3_length: 15

cdr3_aa: ASSLIRALVAGELF
clone_size: -
v_call: TRBV7-9
j_call: TRBJ2-2
cdr3_length: 14

cdr3_aa: ASSLGSGTSGRDTQY
clone_size: -
v_call: TRBV7-6
j_call: TRBJ2-3
cdr3_length: 15

cdr3_aa: AWVHADSGNTIY
clone_size: -
v_call: TRBV30
j_call: TRBJ1-3
cdr3_length: 12

cdr3_aa: ASSIDPAREAF
clone_size: -
v_call: TRBV19
j_call: TRBJ1-1
cdr3_length: 11

cdr3_aa: ATSPTSTYEQY
clone_size: once
v_call: TRBV15
j_call: TRBJ2-7
cdr3_length: 11

cdr3_aa: ASSLDGLSYEQY
clone_size: -
v_call: TRBV7-9
j_call: TRBJ2-7
cdr3_length: 12

cdr3_aa: ASSRDSSLTEAF
clone_size: -
v_call: TRBV5-4
j_call: TRBJ1-1
cdr3_length: 12

cdr3_aa: ASSALRQVSGANVLT
clone_size: -
v_call: TRBV19
j_call: TRBJ2-6
cdr3_length: 15

cdr3_aa: ASSEEEGGGNEQF
clone_size: many
v_call: TRBV6-1
j_call: TRBJ2-1
cdr3_length: 13

cdr3_aa: ASSYSLADTQY
clone_size: once
v_call: TRBV6-5
j_call: TRBJ2-3
cdr3_length: 11

cdr3_aa: ASSQVLDTEAF
clone_size: -
v_call: TRBV3-1/TRBV3-2
j_call: TRBJ1-1
cdr3_length: 11

cdr3_aa: ASSQDVSGFRYEQF
clone_size: -
v_call: TRBV14
j_call: TRBJ2-1
cdr3_length: 14

cdr3_aa: ASSRTGIDTDTQY
clone_size: -
v_call: TRBV3-1/TRBV3-2
j_call: TRBJ2-3
cdr3_length: 13

cdr3_aa: ASSLRGQGRSSGNTIY
clone_size: -
v_call: TRBV11-2
j_call: TRBJ1-3
cdr3_length: 16

cdr3_aa: ATSGTSGSVDTQY
clone_size: -
v_call: TRBV3-1/TRBV3-2
j_call: TRBJ2-3
cdr3_length: 13

cdr3_aa: ASSGQREDRLSNQPQH
clone_size: -
v_call: TRBV6-1
j_call: TRBJ1-5
cdr3_length: 16

cdr3_aa: ASSLSRNEQF
clone_size: -
v_call: TRBV5-4
j_call: TRBJ2-1
cdr3_length: 10

cdr3_aa: ASSLEGGQLTEQY
clone_size: -
v_call: TRBV5-4
j_call: TRBJ2-7
cdr3_length: 13

cdr3_aa: ASSLFAGGAEAF
clone_size: -
v_call: TRBV5-1
j_call: TRBJ1-1
cdr3_length: 12